This T cell receptor beta chain stems from a study of cytomegalovirus exposure and HLA in healthy donors. About the study: The same platform was used for the 110 or so validation repertoires and the roughly 730 first-cohort repertoires, a later analysis reported. The study, taken as a whole, reports: First-cohort TCR clusters tended to co-occur in the 120 or so validation repertoires, a later analysis found. It was approximately 150 TCR beta chains that were listed as cytomegalovirus-associated.

V lost 5 bases and J lost 7, with 12 bases in between. CDR1 and CDR2 from the germline V gene are SGHTA and FQGTGA. The CDR3 runs 13 residues. Comment on this clone: Its antigen is not identified.

Using immunoSEQ multiplex PCR, the repertoire was profiled, and TCRdb retains in-frame clones only, with some absent. The sample carries tens of thousands of clones, approximately 94% recorded once. The V and J genes are TRBV7-3 and TRBJ2-1; no clear D gene. The material sequenced was PBMCs. The TCR sequence derives from a woman between 18 and 29 years old in good health and CMV-seropositive. CDR3 protein: CASSPAGRNEQFF. CDR3 bases: TGTGCCAGCAGCCCTGCTGGGCGTAATGAGCAGTTCTTC. Supplemented by reference TRBV7-3 and TRBJ2-1, the full variable domain reads GAGVSQTPSNKVTEKGKYVELRCDPISGHTALYWYRQSLGQGPEFLIYFQGTGAADDSGLPNDRFFAVRPEGSVSTLKIQRTERGDSAVYLCASSPAGRNEQFFGPGTRLTVL.